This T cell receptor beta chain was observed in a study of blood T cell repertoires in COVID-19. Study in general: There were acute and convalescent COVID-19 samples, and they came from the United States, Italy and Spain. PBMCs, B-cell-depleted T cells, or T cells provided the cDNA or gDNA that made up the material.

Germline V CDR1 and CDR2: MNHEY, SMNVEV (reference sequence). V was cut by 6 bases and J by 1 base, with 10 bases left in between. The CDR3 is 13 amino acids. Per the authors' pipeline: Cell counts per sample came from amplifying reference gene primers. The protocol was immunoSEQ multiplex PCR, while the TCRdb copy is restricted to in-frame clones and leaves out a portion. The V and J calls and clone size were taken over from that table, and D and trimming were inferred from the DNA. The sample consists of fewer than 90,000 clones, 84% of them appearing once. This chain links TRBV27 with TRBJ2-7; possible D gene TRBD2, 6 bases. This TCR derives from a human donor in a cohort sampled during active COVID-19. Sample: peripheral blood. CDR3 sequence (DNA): TGTGCCAGCAGCCGACTAGTTTCCTACGAGCAGTACTTC. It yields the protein CASSRLVSYEQYF.